This T cell receptor beta chain was documented in a study of long-term antiretroviral therapy in people with HIV. Cryopreserved PBMC, at roughly 1-10 million per sample, were present before DNA extraction. Remarks on this clone: Its antigen is unidentified.

They ran version v3.0 of the immunoSEQ assay at survey level. Here immunoSEQ multiplex PCR was the method, and the copy in TCRdb shows in-frame clones only, minus some. The sample carries fewer than 40,000 clones, 75% to 90% recorded once. Overall study results and limits: Clones showing expansion before ART dominated the repertoire at all time points. Someone took the blood between about 2003 and 2017, maybe while older ART regimens were in use. Controls exceeded HIV repertoires in CDR3 length range.

The V gene's germline CDR1 is MDHEN and CDR2 SYDVKM. The CDR3 contains 16 residues. V was pared by 2 bases and J by 1 base, with 4 bases of the junction left unmatched. The rearrangement joins TRBV28 to TRBJ2-7, with TRBD2 matching 11 bases. The sample here was unsorted PBMCs, taken just before starting antiretroviral therapy. The origin of this receptor is a woman aged 18-30 years with HIV. The CDR3 sequence: CASSLTSGRQSYEQYF. In DNA form, the CDR3 reads TGTGCCAGCAGTTTAACTAGCGGGAGACAATCCTACGAGCAGTACTTC.